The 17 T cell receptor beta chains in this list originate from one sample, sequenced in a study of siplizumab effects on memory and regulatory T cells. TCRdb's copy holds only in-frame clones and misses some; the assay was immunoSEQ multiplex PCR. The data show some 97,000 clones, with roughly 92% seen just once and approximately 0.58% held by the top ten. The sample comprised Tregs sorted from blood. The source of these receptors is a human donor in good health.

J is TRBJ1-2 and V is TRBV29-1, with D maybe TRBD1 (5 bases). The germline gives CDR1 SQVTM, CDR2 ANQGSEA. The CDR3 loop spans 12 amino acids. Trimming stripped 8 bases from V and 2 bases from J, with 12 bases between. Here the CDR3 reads CSSQTANYGYTF. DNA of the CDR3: TGCAGCTCGCAGACAGCGAACTATGGCTACACCTTC.

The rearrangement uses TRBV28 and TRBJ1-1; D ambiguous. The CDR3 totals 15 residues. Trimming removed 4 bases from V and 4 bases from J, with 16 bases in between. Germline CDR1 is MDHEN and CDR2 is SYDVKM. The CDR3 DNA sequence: TGTGCCAGCAGTTCCACTCCCGACCGGGGCACTGAAGCTTTCTTT. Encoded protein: CASSSTPDRGTEAFF.

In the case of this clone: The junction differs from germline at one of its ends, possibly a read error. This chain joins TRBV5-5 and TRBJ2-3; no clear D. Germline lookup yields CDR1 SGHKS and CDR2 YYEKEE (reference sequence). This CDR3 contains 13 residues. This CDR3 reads CASSLDLPQSQDF. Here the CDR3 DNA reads TGTGCCAGCAGCCTTGACCTCCCGCAGTCGCAAGATTTT.

CDR3 sequence reads: CASSYARFNTEAFF. CDR3 coding DNA: TGTGCCAGCAGTTACGCTAGGTTTAACACTGAAGCTTTCTTT. V and J are TRBV6-6 and TRBJ1-1; D ambiguous. V was clipped by 2 bases and J by 2 bases, with 9 bases between them. This CDR3 has 14 residues. CDR1 and CDR2 from the germline V gene are MNHNY and SVGAGI (reference sequence).

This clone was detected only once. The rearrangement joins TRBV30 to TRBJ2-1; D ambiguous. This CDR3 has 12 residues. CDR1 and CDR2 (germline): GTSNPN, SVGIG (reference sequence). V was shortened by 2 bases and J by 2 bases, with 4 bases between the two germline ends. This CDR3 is CAWSSPYNEQFF. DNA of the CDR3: TGTGCCTGGAGTAGTCCCTACAATGAGCAGTTCTTC.

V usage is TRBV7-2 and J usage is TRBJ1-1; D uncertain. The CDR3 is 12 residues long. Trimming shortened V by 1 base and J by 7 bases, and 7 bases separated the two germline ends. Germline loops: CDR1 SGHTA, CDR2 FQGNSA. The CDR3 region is CASSLDGNEAFF. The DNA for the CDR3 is TGTGCCAGCAGCTTAGATGGCAATGAAGCTTTCTTT.

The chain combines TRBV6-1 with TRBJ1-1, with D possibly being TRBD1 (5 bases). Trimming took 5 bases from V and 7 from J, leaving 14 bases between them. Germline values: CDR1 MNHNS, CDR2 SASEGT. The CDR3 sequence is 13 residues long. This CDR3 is CASSKIGAGEAFF. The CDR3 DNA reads TGTGCCAGCAGTAAAATTGGGGCAGGTGAAGCTTTCTTT.

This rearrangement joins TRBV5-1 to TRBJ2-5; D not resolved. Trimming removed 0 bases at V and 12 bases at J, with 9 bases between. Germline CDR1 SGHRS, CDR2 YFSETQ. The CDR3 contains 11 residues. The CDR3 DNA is TGCGCCAGCAGCTTGGTAGACCAGGAGTACTTC. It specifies CASSLVDQEYF.

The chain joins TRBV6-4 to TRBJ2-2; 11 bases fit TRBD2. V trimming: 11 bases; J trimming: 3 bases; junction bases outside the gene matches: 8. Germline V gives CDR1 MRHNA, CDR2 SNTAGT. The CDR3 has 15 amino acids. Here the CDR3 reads CARHGGLADTGELFF. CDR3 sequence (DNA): TGTGCCCGTCACGGGGGACTAGCGGACACCGGGGAGCTGTTTTTT.

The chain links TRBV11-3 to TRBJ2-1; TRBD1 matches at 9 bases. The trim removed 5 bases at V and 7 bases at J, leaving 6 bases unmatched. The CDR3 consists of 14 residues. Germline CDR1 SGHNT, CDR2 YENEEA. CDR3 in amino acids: CASSTGQGRNEQFF. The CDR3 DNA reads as TGTGCCAGCAGCACTGGACAGGGGAGGAATGAGCAGTTCTTC.

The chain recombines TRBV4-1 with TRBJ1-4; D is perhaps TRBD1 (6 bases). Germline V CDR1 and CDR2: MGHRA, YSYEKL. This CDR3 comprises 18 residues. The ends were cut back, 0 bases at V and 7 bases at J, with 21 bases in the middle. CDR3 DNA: TGCGCCAGCAGCCAAGATCGGGAACGTCCAGGGGCGGGTGAAAAACTGTTTTTT. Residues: CASSQDRERPGAGEKLFF.

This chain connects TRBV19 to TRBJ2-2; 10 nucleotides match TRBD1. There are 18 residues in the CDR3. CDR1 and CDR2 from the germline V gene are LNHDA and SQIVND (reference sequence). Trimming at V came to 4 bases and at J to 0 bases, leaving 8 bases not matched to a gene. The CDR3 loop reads CASSKVRTGGANTGELFF. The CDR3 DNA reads TGTGCCAGTAGTAAAGTCAGGACAGGGGGTGCGAACACCGGGGAGCTGTTTTTT.

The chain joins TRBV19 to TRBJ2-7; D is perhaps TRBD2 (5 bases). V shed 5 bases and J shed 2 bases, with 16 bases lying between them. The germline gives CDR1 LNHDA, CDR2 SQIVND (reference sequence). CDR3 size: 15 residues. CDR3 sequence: CASSPGVGSPYEQYF. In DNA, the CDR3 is TGTGCCAGTAGTCCCGGGGTGGGCTCCCCCTACGAGCAGTACTTC.

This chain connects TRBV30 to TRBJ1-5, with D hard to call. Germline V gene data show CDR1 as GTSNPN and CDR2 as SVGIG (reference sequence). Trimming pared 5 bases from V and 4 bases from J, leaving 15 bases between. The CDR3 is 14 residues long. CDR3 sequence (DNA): TGTGCCTGGGGTTCGGGGTTTTCTAATCAGCCCCAGCATTTT. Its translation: CAWGSGFSNQPQHF. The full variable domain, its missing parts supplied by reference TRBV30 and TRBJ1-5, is SQTIHQWPATLVQPVGSPLSLECTVEGTSNPNLYWYRQAAGRGLQLLFYSVGIGQISSEVPQNLSASRPQDRQFILSSKKLLLSDSGFYLCAWGSGFSNQPQHFGDGTRLSIL.

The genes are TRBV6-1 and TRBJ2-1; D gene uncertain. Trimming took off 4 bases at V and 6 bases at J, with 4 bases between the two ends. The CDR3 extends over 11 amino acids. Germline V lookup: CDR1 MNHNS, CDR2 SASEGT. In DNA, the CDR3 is TGTGCCAGCAGTGTACTCAATGAGCAGTTCTTC. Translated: CASSVLNEQFF.

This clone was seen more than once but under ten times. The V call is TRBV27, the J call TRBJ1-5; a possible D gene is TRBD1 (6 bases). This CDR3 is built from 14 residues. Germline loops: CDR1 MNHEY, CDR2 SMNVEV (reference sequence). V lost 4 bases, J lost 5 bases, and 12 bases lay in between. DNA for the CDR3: TGTGCCAGCAGTTCAGGACAGCTGTATCAGCCCCAGCATTTT. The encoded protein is CASSSGQLYQPQHF.

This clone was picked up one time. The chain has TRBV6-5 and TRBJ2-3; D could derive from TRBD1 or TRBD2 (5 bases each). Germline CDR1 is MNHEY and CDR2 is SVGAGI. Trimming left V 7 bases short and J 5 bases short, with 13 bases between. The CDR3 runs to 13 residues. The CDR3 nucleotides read TGTGCCAGCACATCACGGGGCGTAGATACGCAGTATTTT. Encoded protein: CASTSRGVDTQYF.